The 28 T cell receptor beta chains in this list originate from one sample, sequenced in a study of glioma-infiltrating T cells after dendritic cell vaccination. Only in-frame clones appear in the TCRdb table, and some are missing; sequencing was by immunoSEQ multiplex PCR. The repertoire holds tens of thousands of clones, with 70% to 90% as singletons. Regarding time point: after dendritic cell vaccination, including at tumor progression/relapse. The material sequenced was blood, taken after dendritic cell vaccination. These receptors all come from a human donor with glioblastoma.

This clone was observed once. The chain carries TRBV27 and TRBJ2-2, with D tentatively TRBD2 (6 bases). V was shortened by 4 bases and J by 6 bases, with 9 bases between the two germline ends. The CDR3 sequence is 13 residues long. Per the germline V gene, CDR1 is MNHEY and CDR2 is SMNVEV (reference sequence). This chain's CDR3 is CASSWRAAGELFF. The CDR3 bases are TGTGCCAGCAGTTGGAGGGCGGCCGGGGAGCTGTTTTTT.

V usage is TRBV27 and J usage is TRBJ1-2; D is uncertain. Trimming removed 3 bases at V and 4 bases at J, with 6 bases between. The CDR3 has 12 amino acids. Germline assignment: CDR1 MNHEY and CDR2 SMNVEV (reference sequence). CDR3 in amino acids: CASSLRGYGYTF. CDR3 DNA: TGTGCCAGCAGTTTGCGGGGCTATGGCTACACCTTC.

The chain combines TRBV19 with TRBJ2-1; D perhaps matches TRBD1 (6 bases). Trimming removed 5 bases at V and 4 bases at J, with 18 bases between. The CDR3 spans 16 residues. CDR1 is LNHDA, CDR2 SQIVND, per germline (reference sequence). This chain's CDR3 is CASSGLRVGQYNEQFF. The CDR3 DNA sequence: TGTGCCAGTAGTGGGCTTAGGGTGGGACAATACAATGAGCAGTTCTTC. Variable domain in full (rest from reference TRBV19 and TRBJ2-1): DGGITQSPKYLFRKEGQNVTLSCEQNLNHDAMYWYRQDPGQGLRLIYYSQIVNDFQKGDIAEGYSVSREKKESFPLTVTSAQKNPTAFYLCASSGLRVGQYNEQFFGPGTRLTVL.

To note about this clone: The junction and the germline gene differ at one end; a read error may be behind it. The chain carries TRBV7-7 and TRBJ2-1; the match to TRBD2 covers 13 bases. Germline CDR1 and CDR2: SSHAT and FNYEAQ (reference sequence). The CDR3 has 17 residues. CDR3 DNA sequence: TGTGCTAGCAGCATAGGACTAGCGGGGGATAACTACAATGAGCAGTTCTTC. Translation gives CASSIGLAGDNYNEQFF.

J is TRBJ1-4 and V is TRBV6-5; D call uncertain. The CDR3 extends over 13 amino acids. V was cut by 6 bases and J by 7 bases, with 12 bases left in between. Germline CDR1 MNHEY, CDR2 SVGAGI. The CDR3 DNA follows: TGTGCCAGCAGCCGCCTTCTCGGTGAAAAACTGTTTTTT. It specifies CASSRLLGEKLFF.

Here the CDR3 reads CAISVTGGGPHEQYF. In DNA form, the CDR3 reads TGTGCCATCAGCGTTACAGGGGGCGGTCCCCACGAGCAGTACTTC. This sequence joins TRBV10-3 and TRBJ2-7, with 9 bases identical to TRBD1. The CDR3 runs to 15 residues. Germline V CDR1 and CDR2: ENHRY, SYGVKD. The junction had 11 bases not matched to a gene; V was cut back by 6 bases and J by 5 bases.

The gene calls are TRBV7-2 and TRBJ2-7; 7 nucleotides line up with TRBD2. The CDR3 has 18 amino acids. CDR1 is SGHTA, CDR2 FQGNSA, per germline. Germline trimming cut 1 base from V and 0 bases from J; bases unmatched to any gene: 12. CDR3: CASSLVRQTGGSSYEQYF. Here the CDR3 DNA reads TGTGCCAGCAGCTTAGTTCGTCAAACGGGGGGTAGCTCCTACGAGCAGTACTTC.

The chain combines TRBV6-5 with TRBJ2-2; D possibly corresponds to TRBD1 (5 bases). The V and J ends lost 9 bases and 5 bases respectively, with 13 bases between them. The germline CDR1 and CDR2 sequences are MNHEY and SVGAGI. The CDR3 has 13 residues. CDR3 region: CASSQGVTGELFF. DNA for the CDR3: TGTGCCAGTAGCCAAGGGGTTACCGGGGAGCTGTTTTTT.

This clone has just a few counts. The chain employs TRBV7-9 and TRBJ2-5, with D perhaps matching TRBD2 (5 bases). TRBJ2-7 matches the DNA end more closely, so the J call is doubtful. CDR3 length: 14 residues. From germline, CDR1 is SEHNR and CDR2 FQNEAQ (reference sequence). The CDR3 is CASSFGPLALEQYF. The CDR3 nucleotides are TGTGCCAGCAGCTTTGGCCCCCTAGCCCTCGAGCAGTACTTC.

The CDR3 bases are TGCGCCAGCAGCCCGGGACAGGGTATGGGCACAGATACGCAGTATTTT. Protein sequence: CASSPGQGMGTDTQYF. The J gene is TRBJ2-3, the V gene TRBV5-1; 9 bases fit TRBD1. The V gene's germline CDR1 is SGHRS and CDR2 YFSETQ. V lost 4 bases, J lost 1 base, and 7 bases stayed unmatched. This CDR3 region has 16 residues. The variable domain in full, with the rest retrieved from reference TRBV5-1 and TRBJ2-3, is KAGVTQTPRYLIKTRGQQVTLSCSPISGHRSVSWYQQTPGQGLQFLFEYFSETQRNKGNFPGRFSGRQFSNSRSEMNVSTLELGDSALYLCASSPGQGMGTDTQYFGPGTRLTVL.

The chain is built from TRBV7-9 and TRBJ2-3; no clear D gene. Germline V CDR1 and CDR2: SEHNR, FQNEAQ (reference sequence). The V gene lost 5 bases and the J gene lost 3 bases, with 15 bases spanning the gap. This CDR3 region has 15 residues. The CDR3 coding sequence is TGTGCCAGCAGCACAACCTTCACCACGACAGATACGCAGTATTTT. As protein: CASSTTFTTTDTQYF.

The V and J genes are TRBV9 and TRBJ2-7, with TRBD2 identical over 10 bases. The CDR3 runs to 15 residues. Losses at the gene ends were 0 bases for V and 3 bases for J; bases not matched to a gene: 3. The V gene's germline CDR1 is SGDLS and CDR2 YYNGEE. The CDR3 DNA is TGTGCCAGCAGCGTAGGAGTAGCGGGGGGCTACGAGCAGTACTTC. As protein: CASSVGVAGGYEQYF.

The chain has TRBV27 and TRBJ1-5; tentatively, D is TRBD1 (5 bases). CDR3 length: 17 amino acids. CDR1 and CDR2 from the germline V gene are MNHEY and SMNVEV (reference sequence). V was cut by 2 bases and J by 0 bases, with 14 bases left in between. The CDR3 bases are TGTGCCAGCAGTTTAGGGGCCGTCGCAAATAGCAATCAGCCCCAGCATTTT. Its protein product is CASSLGAVANSNQPQHF.

V usage is TRBV5-1 and J usage is TRBJ1-1; tentative D call: TRBD1 (5 bases). The V end lost 4 bases, the J end lost 5 bases, and 9 bases lay between the germline ends. The germline V gene has CDR1 SGHRS and CDR2 YFSETQ. The CDR3 length is 12 residues. This CDR3 reads CASSQGSTEAFF. CDR3 in DNA: TGCGCCAGCAGCCAGGGAAGTACTGAAGCTTTCTTT. Supplemented by reference TRBV5-1 and TRBJ1-1, the full variable domain reads KAGVTQTPRYLIKTRGQQVTLSCSPISGHRSVSWYQQTPGQGLQFLFEYFSETQRNKGNFPGRFSGRQFSNSRSEMNVSTLELGDSALYLCASSQGSTEAFFGQGTRLTVV.

This clone was counted once. This chain connects TRBV5-1 to TRBJ2-5; 8 nucleotides agree with TRBD2. CDR3 length: 15 residues. Germline CDR1 SGHRS, CDR2 YFSETQ. V trimming: 4 bases; J trimming: 5 bases; junction bases outside the gene matches: 10. The CDR3 loop reads CASSPPSGGGETQYF. Written as DNA, the CDR3 is TGCGCCAGCAGCCCTCCATCGGGCGGGGGGGAGACCCAGTACTTC.

A note on this clone: Its ends do not fully match the called genes, so a read error is possible. Within the sample, other DNA sequences also encode this same CDR3. The chain is built from TRBV27 and TRBJ1-6; D may be TRBD1 (5 bases). The CDR3 is made up of 16 amino acids. Looked up from germline, CDR1 is MNHEY and CDR2 is SMNVEV (reference sequence). CDR3 amino acids: CASSFGRGRDNSPLHF. The CDR3 DNA follows: TGTGCCAGCAGTTTCGGGAGGGGTCGGGATAATTCCCCCCTCCACTTT.

V is TRBV4-3 and J is TRBJ2-7; the match to TRBD1 covers 7 bases. CDR3 length equals 15 residues. V gave up 2 bases and J gave up 4 bases; unmatched junction bases: 8. Germline V gene lookup returns CDR1 LGHNA and CDR2 YSLEER. The CDR3 sequence: CASSQYRQGTYEQYF. CDR3 nucleotide sequence: TGCGCCAGCAGCCAATACCGACAGGGAACTTACGAGCAGTACTTC.

The chain recombines TRBV7-2 with TRBJ1-2; 9 bases agree with TRBD1. Trimming removed 4 bases from V and 5 bases from J; junction bases left unmatched: 2. In germline, CDR1 is SGHTA, CDR2 FQGNSA. The CDR3 is 13 residues long. CDR3 nucleotides: TGTGCCAGCAGCTCCGGACAGGGGTATGGCTACACCTTC. Encoded protein: CASSSGQGYGYTF. The full variable domain, rest sourced from reference TRBV7-2 and TRBJ1-2, is GAGVSQSPSNKVTEKGKDVELRCDPISGHTALYWYRQSLGQGLEFLIYFQGNSAPDKSGLPSDRFSAERTGGSVSTLTIQRTQQEDSAVYLCASSSGQGYGYTFGSGTRLTVV.

This chain links TRBV4-1 with TRBJ2-1; 7 nucleotides align to TRBD1. This CDR3 region has 15 residues. Germline V gives CDR1 MGHRA, CDR2 YSYEKL. Trimming removed 0 bases from V and 4 bases from J; junction bases left unmatched: 3. CDR3 loop: CASSQDGTAYNEQFF. CDR3 in DNA: TGCGCCAGCAGCCAAGACGGGACAGCGTACAATGAGCAGTTCTTC.

The chain carries TRBV15 and TRBJ2-3; TRBD2 matches 10 bases. The ends lost 5 bases at V and 3 bases at J; junction bases unmatched: 5. The CDR3 is made up of 15 amino acids. Germline assignment: CDR1 LNHNV and CDR2 YYDKDF (reference sequence). CDR3 sequence: CATSSGLAVTDTQYF. The CDR3 DNA reads TGTGCCACCAGCTCTGGACTAGCGGTGACAGATACGCAGTATTTT.

This sequence joins TRBV9 and TRBJ2-5, with TRBD1 matching over 8 bases. Germline-derived CDR1 and CDR2 are SGDLS and YYNGEE. This CDR3 region has 18 residues. With V trimmed by 0 bases and J by 0 bases, 10 bases remained unmatched. The DNA for the CDR3 is TGTGCCAGCAGCGTAGGTCCAGGGGGCCCCGGGTACCAAGAGACCCAGTACTTC. Amino acids: CASSVGPGGPGYQETQYF.

The CDR3 sequence is CACPSPFSRTGELFF. For the CDR3, the DNA is TGTGCCTGCCCCAGTCCCTTCTCTAGGACCGGGGAGCTGTTTTTT. The chain recombines TRBV30 with TRBJ2-2; no definite D call. V was trimmed by 6 bases and J by 5 bases, leaving 19 bases between them. The length of the CDR3 is 15 residues. Germline V CDR1 and CDR2: GTSNPN, SVGIG (reference sequence).

The chain employs TRBV13 and TRBJ2-1, with 11 nucleotides matching TRBD1. With V trimmed by 5 bases and J by 8 bases, 11 bases remained unmatched. Germline CDR1 is PRHDT and CDR2 is FYEKMQ (reference sequence). CDR3 size: 16 residues. CDR3 region: CASSEYRDRGSDEQFF. The CDR3 DNA reads as TGTGCCAGCAGCGAGTACCGGGACAGGGGGTCGGATGAGCAGTTCTTC.

The genes are TRBV5-6 and TRBJ1-5; TRBD1 matches 9 bases. The CDR3 extends over 15 amino acids. Trimming cost V 4 bases and J 4 bases; bases outside gene matches: 6. In germline, CDR1 is SGHDT, CDR2 YYEEEE. The CDR3: CASSARDRVNQPQHF. CDR3 in DNA: TGTGCCAGCAGCGCCAGGGACAGGGTTAATCAGCCCCAGCATTTT. The variable domain in full, with the rest retrieved from reference TRBV5-6 and TRBJ1-5, is DAGVTQSPTHLIKTRGQQVTLRCSPKSGHDTVSWYQQALGQGPQFIFQYYEEEERQRGNFPDRFSGHQFPNYSSELNVNALLLGDSALYLCASSARDRVNQPQHFGDGTRLSIL.

This clone was seen once. V gene TRBV28 combines with J gene TRBJ1-6; D possibly corresponds to TRBD1 (5 bases). The CDR3 sequence is 16 residues long. Looked up from germline, CDR1 is MDHEN and CDR2 is SYDVKM. The germline V and J ends were trimmed by 3 bases and 7 bases, with 16 bases remaining between them. CDR3 DNA: TGTGCCAGCAGTTTGAGGAAAAGGGGCAGGAATTCACCCCTCCACTTT. Its translation: CASSLRKRGRNSPLHF.

This chain connects TRBV10-2 to TRBJ1-2, with TRBD1 as a possible D gene (6 bases). Trimming took 3 bases from V and 1 from J, leaving 6 bases between them. CDR1 and CDR2 (germline): WSHSY, SAAADI. The CDR3 covers 13 residues. In nucleotides, the CDR3 is TGCGCCAGCAGTGAACAGGGTAACTATGGCTACACCTTC. It specifies CASSEQGNYGYTF.

The table lists this clone with a count of one. The chain uses TRBV4-1 and TRBJ1-2; D possibly corresponds to TRBD1 (5 bases). The CDR3 runs 15 residues. CDR1 and CDR2 from the germline V gene are MGHRA and YSYEKL. The ends were cut back, 1 base at V and 0 bases at J, with 9 bases in the middle. This CDR3 is CASSQGRQSNYGYTF. CDR3 DNA sequence: TGCGCCAGCAGCCAAGGTAGACAGTCTAACTATGGCTACACCTTC.

This chain links TRBV10-2 with TRBJ2-7, with D possibly matching TRBD1 (6 bases). Germline CDR1 reads WSHSY; CDR2 reads SAAADI. The CDR3 is made up of 14 amino acids. V lost 5 bases and J lost 7, with 18 bases in between. The CDR3 loop is CASSYPGQEGEQYF. DNA for the CDR3: TGCGCCAGCAGTTATCCGGGACAAGAGGGGGAGCAGTACTTC.